Listed below are T cell receptor beta chains from one sample, sequenced in a study of T-cell reconstitution after alpha-beta-depleted transplantation in children. TCRdb analysed the PCR reads with MiXCR anew, one entry per CDR3 protein. The table has some 340,000 distinct CDR3 sequences, about 9.3% seen once. The specimen was PBMCs from the stem cell graft donor, collected from the stem cell graft. The receptors stem from a human donor who donated a stem cell graft to a child with acute lymphoblastic leukemia. The CDR3 runs from the conserved cysteine through the conserved F or W. The order of the fields is clone size, V gene, D gene, J gene, CDR3 DNA, CDR3 protein. D genes are given only for firm matches. Only some rows state a clone size, as once, few, many or a class for expanded clones.

>few|TRBV12-3/TRBV12-4|-|TRBJ2-5
TGTGCCAGCAGTCCCGGCCACTGGGAGACCCAGTACTTC
CASSPGHWETQYF
>few|TRBV6-5|-|TRBJ2-4
TGTGCCAGCAGCCAAGGTGGGGGGTCAGCGGACATTCAGTACTTC
CASSQGGGSADIQYF
>-|TRBV7-3|-|TRBJ2-1
TGTGCCAGCAGCGCGTCTAACGCCAATGAGCAGTTCTTC
CASSASNANEQFF
>-|TRBV5-1|-|TRBJ2-3
TGCGCCAGCAGCTCCCCCCCCACAGATACGCAGTATTTT
CASSSPPTDTQYF
>-|TRBV30|-|TRBJ2-7
TGTGCCTCGGAAGGGTTTTCCTACGAGCAGTACTTC
CASEGFSYEQYF
>-|TRBV10-3|-|TRBJ2-3
TGTGCCATCAGTGCAGGCAGAACCACAGATACGCAGTATTTT
CAISAGRTTDTQYF
>-|TRBV15|-|TRBJ2-7
TGTGCCACCAGCAGAGTCAACACAGCGGGTGAGCAGTACTTC
CATSRVNTAGEQYF
>many|TRBV12-3/TRBV12-4|-|TRBJ1-3
TGTGCCAGCAGAACAGGCTCTGGAAACACCATATATTTT
CASRTGSGNTIYF
>-|TRBV7-6|-|TRBJ2-7
TGTGCCAGCAGCCCACCGGACCTTTGGGACGAGCAGTACTTC
CASSPPDLWDEQYF
>few|TRBV27|TRBD2|TRBJ2-5
TGTGCCAGCAGCGGACTAGCGGGAAGCGAGACCCAGTACTTC
CASSGLAGSETQYF
>few|TRBV7-8|-|TRBJ2-1
TGTGCCAGCAGCTCCCGGGACTGGTCCGGATACTACTTC
CASSSRDWSGYYF
>few|TRBV2|TRBD2|TRBJ2-7
TGTGCCAGCAGTGGACCGGGACTAGCGTCCTCCTACGAGCAGTACTTC
CASSGPGLASSYEQYF
>many|TRBV10-3|TRBD1|TRBJ2-3
TGTGCCATCAGTGAGGGAAACAGGGGAACAGATACGCAGTATTTT
CAISEGNRGTDTQYF
>few|TRBV2|TRBD2|TRBJ2-2
TGTGCCAGGAGGACTAGCGGGAGTAGCGGGGAGCTGTTTTTT
CARRTSGSSGELFF
>few|TRBV4-1|-|TRBJ2-1
TGCGCCAGCAGCCAAGGGTTAGTGCCCAGCTCCTACAATGAGCAGTTCTTC
CASSQGLVPSSYNEQFF